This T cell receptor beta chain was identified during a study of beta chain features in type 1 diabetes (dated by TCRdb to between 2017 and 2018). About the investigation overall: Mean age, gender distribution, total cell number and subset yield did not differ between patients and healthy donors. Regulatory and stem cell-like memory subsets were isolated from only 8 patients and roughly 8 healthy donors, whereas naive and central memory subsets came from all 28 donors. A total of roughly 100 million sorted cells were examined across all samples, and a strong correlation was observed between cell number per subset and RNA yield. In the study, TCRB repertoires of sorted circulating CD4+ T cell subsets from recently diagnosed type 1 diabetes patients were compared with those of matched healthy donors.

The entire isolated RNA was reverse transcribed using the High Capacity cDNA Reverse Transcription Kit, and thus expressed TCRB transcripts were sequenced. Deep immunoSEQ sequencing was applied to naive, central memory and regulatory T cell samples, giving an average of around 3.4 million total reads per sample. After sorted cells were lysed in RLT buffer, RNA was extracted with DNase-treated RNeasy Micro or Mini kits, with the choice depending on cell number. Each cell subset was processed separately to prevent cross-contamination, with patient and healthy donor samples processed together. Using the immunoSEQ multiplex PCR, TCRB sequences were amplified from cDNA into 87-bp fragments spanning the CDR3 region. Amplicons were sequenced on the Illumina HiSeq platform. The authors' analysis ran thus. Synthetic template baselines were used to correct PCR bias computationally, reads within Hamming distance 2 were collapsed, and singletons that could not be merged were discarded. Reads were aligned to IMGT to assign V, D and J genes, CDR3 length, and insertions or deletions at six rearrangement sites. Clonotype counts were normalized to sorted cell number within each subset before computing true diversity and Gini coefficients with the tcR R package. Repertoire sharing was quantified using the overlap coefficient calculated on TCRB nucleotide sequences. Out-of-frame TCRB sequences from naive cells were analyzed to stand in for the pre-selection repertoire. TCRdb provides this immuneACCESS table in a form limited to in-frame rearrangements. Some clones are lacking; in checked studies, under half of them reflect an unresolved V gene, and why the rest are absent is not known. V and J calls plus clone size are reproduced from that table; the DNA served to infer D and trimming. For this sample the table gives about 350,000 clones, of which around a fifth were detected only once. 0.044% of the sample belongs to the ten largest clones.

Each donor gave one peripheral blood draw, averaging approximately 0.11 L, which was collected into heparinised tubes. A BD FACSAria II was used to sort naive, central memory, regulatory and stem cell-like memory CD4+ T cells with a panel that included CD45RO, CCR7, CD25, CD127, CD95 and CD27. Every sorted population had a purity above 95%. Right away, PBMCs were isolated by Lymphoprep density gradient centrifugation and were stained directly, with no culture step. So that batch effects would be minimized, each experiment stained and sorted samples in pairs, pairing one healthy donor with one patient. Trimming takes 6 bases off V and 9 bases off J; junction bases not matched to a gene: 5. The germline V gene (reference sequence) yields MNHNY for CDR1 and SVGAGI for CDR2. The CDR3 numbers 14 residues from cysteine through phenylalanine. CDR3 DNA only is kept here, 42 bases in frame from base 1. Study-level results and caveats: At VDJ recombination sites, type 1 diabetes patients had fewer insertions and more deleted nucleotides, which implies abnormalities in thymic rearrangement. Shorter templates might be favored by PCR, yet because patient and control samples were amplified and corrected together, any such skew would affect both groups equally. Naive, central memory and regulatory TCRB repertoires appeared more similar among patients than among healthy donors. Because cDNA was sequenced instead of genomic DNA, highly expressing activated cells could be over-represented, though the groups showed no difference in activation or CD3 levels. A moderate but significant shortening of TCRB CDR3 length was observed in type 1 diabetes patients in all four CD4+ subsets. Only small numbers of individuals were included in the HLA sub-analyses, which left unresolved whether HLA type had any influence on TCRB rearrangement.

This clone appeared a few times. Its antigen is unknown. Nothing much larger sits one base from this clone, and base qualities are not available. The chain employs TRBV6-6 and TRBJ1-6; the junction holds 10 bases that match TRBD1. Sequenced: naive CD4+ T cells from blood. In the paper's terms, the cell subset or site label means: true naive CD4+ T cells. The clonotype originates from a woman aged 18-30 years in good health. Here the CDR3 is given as CASSYGQGGSPLHF. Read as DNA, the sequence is TGTGCCAGCAGCTACGGACAGGGGGGTTCACCCCTCCACTTT.